This T cell receptor beta chain derives from a study of blood T cell repertoires in COVID-19. About the study: Samples came from the United States, Italy and Spain, spanning acute and convalescent COVID-19. T cells, B-cell-depleted T cells, or PBMCs supplied cDNA or gDNA.

In the original analysis: Counts of nucleated cells, estimated from reference gene primer amplification, were obtained. TCRdb's table, derived via immunoSEQ multiplex PCR, lists solely in-frame clones and lacks some. The V and J calls and clone size are taken from that table; D and trimming were inferred from the DNA. This sample has some 250,000 clones, with about 85% found just once. V shed 3 bases, J shed 4 bases, and the junction held 2 bases outside the gene matches. This CDR3 contains 14 residues. Germline assignment: CDR1 LGHDT and CDR2 YNNKEL (reference sequence). The receptor was isolated from a young man who had recovered from COVID-19. Sequencing was done on a sample of peripheral blood. J is TRBJ1-1 and V is TRBV3-1 (or the pseudogene TRBV3-2); 10 bases align to TRBD1. The DNA for the CDR3 is TGTGCCAGCAGCCATGGACAGGGGGGCACTGAAGCTTTCTTT. Encoded protein: CASSHGQGGTEAFF.